The sequence of this T cell receptor (beta chain) was determined in a study of identical twins. MiXCR was run by TCRdb on the 5' RACE reads, yielding one entry per CDR3 protein. The profile shows 250,000 or so distinct CDR3 sequences, approximately 7% of them singletons. The V end was cut by 2 bases, the J end by 5 bases, with 15 bases between. The CDR3 length is 16 residues. This clonotype occurred a few times. The data also belong to a second study, concerning yellow fever vaccine responses in identical twins.

This TCR came from a woman aged 18-30 years in good health. Sequencing was done on a sample of memory (CD45RO+) T cells sorted from blood. V and J are TRBV12-3 or TRBV12-4 and TRBJ2-2; D gene unclear. The CDR3 here is CASSLQAPRLTGELFF. CDR3 in DNA: TGTGCCAGCAGTTTACAGGCCCCTCGGCTTACCGGGGAGCTGTTTTTT.